One T cell receptor (beta chain) is described in this entry. Its antigen is as yet unknown. One base away lies a much larger clone, so this may be a sequencing read error. The data belong to a study of T cells in Graves' hyperthyroidism and ophthalmopathy. The study, taken as a whole, reports: Expanded thyroid clonotypes (above 0.001) were mostly also found in blood.

Researchers amplified the TCR beta CDR3 regions from RNA transcripts. First-round RT-PCR with HTBI primers amplified the TCR CDR3 region. In TCRdb, the multiplex PCR reads were re-called with MiXCR into one record per CDR3 protein. Of hundreds of thousands of distinct CDR3 sequences in the sample, around 20% were seen once. The length of the CDR3 is 12 residues. Germline V gene sequence: CDR1 SGDLS, CDR2 YYNGEE. V dropped 0 bases and J dropped 7 bases, with 4 bases sitting between them. At least 3 on the Clinical Activity Score was recorded for ophthalmopathy patients, who also had NOSPECS grade at least 4 and duration under 3 months. The authors took PBMCs from 10 ml fresh peripheral blood.

The J gene is TRBJ2-2, the V gene TRBV9; no clear D gene. The sequence derives from a man aged 35-49 years with Graves' ophthalmopathy. The sample consisted of blood. Here the CDR3 DNA reads TGTGCCAGCAGCGTAGCCGGCGGGGAGCTGTTTTTT. This codes for CASSVAGGELFF.